The clone carrying this T cell receptor beta chain was seen a handful of times. The antigen is not known. The data are from a study of T cell repertoires in cytomegalovirus infection. Each CDR3 protein is one row after TCRdb ran MiXCR on the reads. The sample consists of about 400,000 distinct CDR3 sequences, roughly 18% of them appearing once. General study findings and limits: The cumulative frequency of public TCR beta families identified carriers of CMV plus the relevant HLA. In two of eight donors, the top clonotype was HLA-C-restricted CMV-specific.

V lost 1 base to trimming and J lost 6 bases; unmatched junction nucleotides: 15. Germline V gives CDR1 GTSNPN, CDR2 SVGIG (reference sequence). The CDR3 spans 17 residues. The chain combines TRBV30 with TRBJ2-3, with 8 positions matching TRBD1. What was sequenced was PBMCs. This sequence was found in a human donor in good health (CMV status not recorded). Some clones in this sample may be carry-over from other donors' samples. The CDR3 coding sequence is TGTGCCTGGAGTGCGGGGTTGGGGACAGGTCGGGAGGATACGCAGTATTTT. It encodes CAWSAGLGTGREDTQYF.